Shown below are 32 T cell receptor beta chains from a single sample sequenced in a study of blood T cells in healthy people across ages. A second PCR of roughly 7 to 11 cycles used a sample-barcoded 5' primer and a J-beta primer mix. Using its own MiXCR run on the 5' RACE reads, TCRdb lists one record per CDR3 protein. The table shows about 720,000 distinct CDR3 sequences, with about 20% occurring only once. What was sequenced was blood. The source is a man aged 70-80 years in good health.

There are a few counts of this clonotype. The V call is TRBV6-6, the J call TRBJ2-5; either TRBD1 or TRBD2 may fit D (5 bases each). The J call may be in error: the DNA end matches TRBJ2-1 better. Germline V lookup: CDR1 MNHNY, CDR2 SVGAGI (reference sequence). The CDR3 is made up of 12 amino acids. The CDR3 loop is CASSQQAGEQFF. The CDR3 bases are TGTGCCAGCAGCCAACAGGCGGGTGAGCAGTTCTTC.

The CDR3 DNA follows: TGTGCCAGCAGTTCCGGACCAGGGGTGCAGTATTTT. Translating gives CASSSGPGVQYF. The chain joins TRBV12-3 or TRBV12-4 to TRBJ2-3; D perhaps matches TRBD1 (6 bases). The ends were cut back, 4 bases at V and 11 bases at J, with 13 bases in the middle. The CDR3 runs to 12 residues.

This clonotype was seen only a few times. Because it lacks the conserved phenylalanine or tryptophan at the end, this CDR3 is likely a read error. The rearrangement links TRBV5-1 to TRBJ1-1; a possible D gene is TRBD1 (5 bases). Germline values: CDR1 SGHRS, CDR2 YFSETQ. The CDR3 covers 15 residues. Trimming left V 4 bases short and J 5 bases short, with 18 bases between. CDR3 sequence: CASSPKLGVRTEAFS. The CDR3 nucleotides read TGCGCCAGCAGCCCCAAATTGGGGGTGAGGACTGAAGCTTTCTCT.

This clonotype was counted between two and nine times. The rearrangement links TRBV7-8 to TRBJ2-5; D uncertain. Trimming took 5 bases from V and 5 from J, leaving 9 bases between them. Germline V gene lookup returns CDR1 SGHVS and CDR2 FQNEAQ. The CDR3 is made up of 12 amino acids. CDR3 protein: CASSLPIETQYF. Here the CDR3 DNA reads TGTGCCAGCAGCCTCCCCATCGAGACCCAGTACTTC.

CDR3: CSARARLAGGPRYEQYF. CDR3 DNA: TGCAGTGCTAGAGCGCGGCTAGCGGGGGGGCCAAGGTACGAGCAGTACTTC. J is TRBJ2-7 and V is TRBV20-1; 12 positions agree with TRBD2. Germline trimming cut 1 base from V and 4 bases from J; bases unmatched to any gene: 11. From germline, CDR1 is DFQATT and CDR2 SNEGSKA (reference sequence). The CDR3 length is 17 residues.

This clonotype was counted only a few times. V gene TRBV20-1 combines with J gene TRBJ1-6, with 9 bases that match TRBD1. V trimming: 6 bases; J trimming: 9 bases; junction bases outside the gene matches: 6. The V gene's germline CDR1 is DFQATT and CDR2 SNEGSKA (reference sequence). This CDR3 contains 13 residues. The CDR3 is CSAGTGIISPLHF. CDR3 coding DNA: TGCAGTGCCGGGACAGGGATCATTTCACCCCTCCACTTT.

This clonotype was detected only a few times. The chain carries TRBV2 and TRBJ2-1; the match to TRBD2 covers 9 bases. In germline, CDR1 is SNHLY, CDR2 FYNNEI. V lost 8 bases and J lost 6; bases outside the gene matches: 11. This CDR3 spans 15 amino acids. The CDR3 sequence: CASGPSSGSLNEQFF. CDR3 DNA sequence: TGTGCCAGCGGTCCGAGTAGCGGGAGTCTCAATGAGCAGTTCTTC.

This clonotype has at least ten counts. This chain joins TRBV29-1 and TRBJ2-7; D is possibly TRBD1 (5 bases). The CDR3 is 12 amino acids. The V gene's germline CDR1 is SQVTM and CDR2 ANQGSEA. V was clipped by 3 bases and J by 7 bases, with 13 bases between them. This CDR3 is CSVEGRLLEQYF. CDR3 nucleotide sequence: TGCAGCGTTGAGGGGCGGCTACTAGAGCAGTACTTC.

This clonotype came up many times. The chain recombines TRBV18 with TRBJ1-1; D possibly corresponds to TRBD1 (5 bases). This CDR3 is built from 12 residues. Germline V gene sequence: CDR1 KGHSH, CDR2 LQKENI. V was trimmed by 4 bases and J by 7 bases, leaving 10 bases between them. The CDR3: CASSQGPDEAFF. Here the CDR3 DNA reads TGTGCCAGCTCACAGGGACCGGATGAAGCTTTCTTT.

This chain links TRBV20-1 with TRBJ2-7; D is uncertain. The CDR3 consists of 12 residues. V was clipped by 5 bases and J by 3 bases, with 11 bases between them. CDR1 is DFQATT and CDR2 is SNEGSKA in the germline V gene (reference sequence). CDR3 sequence (DNA): TGCAGTGCTGCCATGGATTACTACGAGCAGTACTTC. Amino acid sequence: CSAAMDYYEQYF.

This clonotype has a handful of counts. The J gene is TRBJ2-5, the V gene TRBV20-1; D may be TRBD2 (6 bases). With the DNA end fitting TRBJ2-1 better, the J assignment may be wrong. CDR3 length equals 14 residues. Germline CDR1 is DFQATT and CDR2 is SNEGSKA (reference sequence). The CDR3 loop is CSARWGEGFNEQFF. The CDR3 nucleotides are TGCAGTGCTAGATGGGGGGAAGGGTTTAATGAGCAGTTCTTC.

J is TRBJ2-7 and V is TRBV7-9; possible D gene TRBD1, 5 bases. This CDR3 comprises 16 residues. V lost 4 bases and J 2 bases, leaving 18 bases between the germline ends. Germline assignment: CDR1 SEHNR and CDR2 FQNEAQ (reference sequence). The CDR3: CASSSPGIVGAYEQYF. CDR3 nucleotides: TGTGCCAGCAGCTCCCCAGGGATCGTGGGCGCCTACGAGCAGTACTTC.

The CDR3 here is CAISEQGVSSGANVLTF. The CDR3 nucleotides read TGTGCCATCAGTGAACAGGGGGTGAGCTCTGGGGCCAACGTCCTGACTTTC. The chain couples TRBV10-3 to TRBJ2-6; 8 nucleotides agree with TRBD1. Germline CDR1 is ENHRY and CDR2 is SYGVKD. Trimming took 3 bases from V and 0 from J; bases not matched to a gene: 4. The CDR3 is made up of 17 amino acids.

The chain links TRBV9 to TRBJ2-2; TRBD1 matches at 7 bases. Germline CDR1 SGDLS, CDR2 YYNGEE. Trimming took 2 bases from V and 7 from J; bases not matched to a gene: 11. The CDR3 sequence is 16 residues long. The CDR3 nucleotides are TGTGCCAGCAGCGTGCAGCTAAGGGGGCAAAGCGGGGAGCTGTTTTTT. Translated, it gives CASSVQLRGQSGELFF. Full variable domain (missing parts from reference TRBV9 and TRBJ2-2): DSGVTQTPKHLITATGQRVTLRCSPRSGDLSVYWYQQSLDQGLQFLIQYYNGEERAKGNILERFSAQQFPDLHSELNLSSLELGDSALYFCASSVQLRGQSGELFFGEGSRLTVL.

This clonotype was counted only a few times. The rearrangement links TRBV5-1 to TRBJ1-2; unclear D gene. The length of the CDR3 is 16 residues. The V end was cut by 0 bases, the J end by 3 bases, with 15 bases between. Germline loops: CDR1 SGHRS, CDR2 YFSETQ. In DNA, the CDR3 is TGCGCCAGCAGCTTGGATGTATCGGGCCGAGACTATGGCTACACCTTC. This translates into CASSLDVSGRDYGYTF.

The V and J genes are TRBV7-2 and TRBJ2-2; D is unclear. The germline V and J ends were trimmed by 5 bases and 6 bases, with 16 bases remaining between them. The CDR3 has 15 amino acids. Germline CDR1 reads SGHTA; CDR2 reads FQGNSA. Here the CDR3 reads CASSKPGRGPGELFF. Here the CDR3 DNA reads TGTGCCAGCAGCAAACCGGGCCGAGGCCCCGGGGAGCTGTTTTTT. The full variable domain, in which reference TRBV7-2 and TRBJ2-2 provide the parts outside the CDR3, is GAGVSQSPSNKVTEKGKDVELRCDPISGHTALYWYRQSLGQGLEFLIYFQGNSAPDKSGLPSDRFSAERTGGSVSTLTIQRTQQEDSAVYLCASSKPGRGPGELFFGEGSRLTVL.

The CDR3 sequence: CASRGQGPLDGYTF. DNA for the CDR3: TGTGCCAGCAGGGGACAGGGGCCCTTAGATGGCTACACCTTC. V usage is TRBV12-3 or TRBV12-4 and J usage is TRBJ1-2; 10 bases are a match to TRBD1. The CDR3 is 14 residues long. Unmatched junction bases numbered 7, after V lost 6 bases and J lost 6 bases.

The chain carries TRBV20-1 and TRBJ1-3; 7 bases are shared with TRBD1. Per germline, CDR1 DFQATT and CDR2 SNEGSKA (reference sequence). The CDR3 is 13 amino acids. J was trimmed by 8 bases and V by 4 bases; bases with no gene match: 8. The CDR3: CSATGTVTDTIYF. The DNA of the CDR3 is TGCAGTGCTACCGGGACAGTCACGGACACCATATATTTT.

The V call is TRBV6-5, the J call TRBJ1-4, with D uncertain. Per the germline V gene, CDR1 is MNHEY and CDR2 is SVGAGI. The CDR3 loop spans 15 amino acids. V was shortened by 1 base and J by 8 bases, with 14 bases between the two germline ends. The CDR3 loop reads CASSYLVPGEEKLFF. The CDR3 bases are TGTGCCAGCAGTTACTTGGTTCCTGGAGAGGAAAAACTGTTTTTT.

The chain combines TRBV2 with TRBJ1-1, with a weak D call TRBD1 (5 bases). This CDR3 is built from 14 residues. The V end was cut by 6 bases, the J end by 1 base, with 12 bases between. Germline lookup yields CDR1 SNHLY and CDR2 FYNNEI. As DNA, the CDR3 is TGTGCCAGCAGGGGGGGTTTAGGGAACACTGAAGCTTTCTTT. This codes for CASRGGLGNTEAFF.

In its sample, this clonotype was seen a few times. The V and J genes are TRBV10-3 and TRBJ1-1; 7 positions match TRBD1. The junction had 8 bases not matched to a gene; V was cut back by 6 bases and J by 4 bases. The germline V gene has CDR1 ENHRY and CDR2 SYGVKD. There are 14 residues in the CDR3. The CDR3 sequence is CAISEGQSITEAFF. The CDR3 nucleotides are TGTGCCATCAGCGAGGGACAGTCCATCACTGAAGCTTTCTTT.

V is TRBV13 and J is TRBJ2-1; 11 bases line up with TRBD2. CDR3 length: 16 amino acids. The V segment lost 5 bases and the J segment 7 bases; nucleotides outside the gene matches: 10. Germline loops: CDR1 PRHDT, CDR2 FYEKMQ (reference sequence). This chain's CDR3 is CASSPDLAGGINEQFF. The CDR3, as DNA: TGTGCCAGCAGCCCTGACTTAGCGGGGGGGATTAATGAGCAGTTCTTC. The variable domain in full, with the rest retrieved from reference TRBV13 and TRBJ2-1, is AAGVIQSPRHLIKEKRETATLKCYPIPRHDTVYWYQQGPGQDPQFLISFYEKMQSDKGSIPDRFSAQQFSDYHSELNMSSLELGDSALYFCASSPDLAGGINEQFFGPGTRLTVL.

This clonotype has only a few counts. This chain links TRBV2 with TRBJ1-4; D unresolved. Between the trimmed V and J ends, which lost 8 bases and 8 bases, there was a span of 18 bases. Germline CDR1 is SNHLY and CDR2 is FYNNEI. CDR3 length: 14 residues. This CDR3 is CASGRTLMAEKLFF. The CDR3 DNA sequence: TGTGCCAGCGGCAGGACCCTCATGGCGGAAAAACTGTTTTTT.

A few counts support this clonotype. The chain joins TRBV20-1 to TRBJ1-2; D not certain. With 4 bases removed from V and 4 bases from J, the gap between germline ends came to 10 bases. This CDR3 is 12 amino acids long. CDR1 is DFQATT and CDR2 is SNEGSKA in the germline V gene (reference sequence). This CDR3 is CSATDTSYGYTF. The CDR3 DNA reads as TGCAGTGCTACTGACACCAGCTATGGCTACACCTTC.

This clonotype was found a few times. The chain joins TRBV29-1 to TRBJ2-7; a weak D match, TRBD1 (6 bases). CDR1 is SQVTM and CDR2 is ANQGSEA in the germline V gene. Deletions cut 5 bases from V and 0 bases from J, with 11 bases between. There are 13 residues in the CDR3. The CDR3 nucleotides read TGCAGCGTTCCGGCAGGGGACTCCTACGAGCAGTACTTC. As protein: CSVPAGDSYEQYF.

This clonotype appeared a few times. This chain joins TRBV7-3 and TRBJ2-1; possibly TRBD1 for D (6 bases). Germline values: CDR1 SGHTA, CDR2 FQGTGA. The CDR3 spans 13 residues. V dropped 5 bases and J dropped 15 bases, with 20 bases sitting between them. CDR3 coding DNA: TGTGCCAGCAGCATGAGGACAGACGACTTTGCGTTCTTC. Amino acid sequence: CASSMRTDDFAFF.

This clonotype was counted only a few times. V usage is TRBV7-2 and J usage is TRBJ2-1; 8 positions agree with TRBD1. The CDR3 sequence is 17 residues long. With 1 base clipped from V and 9 bases from J, the junction kept 14 bases outside the gene matches. From germline, CDR1 is SGHTA and CDR2 FQGNSA. The CDR3 sequence is CASSLVLITGTGTEQFF. The CDR3 DNA sequence: TGTGCCAGCAGCTTAGTTTTAATAACCGGGACAGGTACTGAGCAGTTCTTC.

This clonotype was seen only a few times. The V gene is TRBV2, the J gene TRBJ2-1; D assignment may be TRBD1 or TRBD2 (6 bases each). The J call is uncertain, as TRBJ2-5 better fits the DNA end. The CDR3 has 13 amino acids. CDR1 and CDR2 from the germline V gene are SNHLY and FYNNEI. The CDR3 coding sequence is TGTGCCAGCAGAAGGGCACAGGGAGGGACCCAGTACTTC. Protein: CASRRAQGGTQYF.

The chain recombines TRBV28 with TRBJ1-1; 8 bases fit TRBD1. The V segment lost 6 bases and the J segment 2 bases; nucleotides outside the gene matches: 8. Germline-derived CDR1 and CDR2 are MDHEN and SYDVKM. The CDR3 spans 15 residues. CDR3 DNA: TGTGCCAGCAGACAACAGACAGGGGTTAACACTGAAGCTTTCTTT. It specifies CASRQQTGVNTEAFF.

V gene TRBV5-6 combines with J gene TRBJ2-7; 7 bases align to TRBD2. This CDR3 is built from 15 residues. J lost 5 bases, V lost 0 bases, and 8 bases had no gene match. The germline V gene encodes CDR1 SGHDT and CDR2 YYEEEE. CDR3 residues: CASSLGGGSPNEQYF. The CDR3 nucleotides are TGTGCCAGCAGCTTGGGTGGCGGGAGTCCCAACGAGCAGTACTTC.

This clonotype occurred many times. The chain links TRBV6-1 to TRBJ2-6; D is unresolved. Trimming took 6 bases from V and 1 from J, leaving 13 bases between them. The CDR3 is 16 residues long. Germline V CDR1 and CDR2: MNHNS, SASEGT. The CDR3 DNA sequence: TGTGCCAGCAGCCGTCTTCTTACTTCTGGGGCCAACGTCCTGACTTTC. Encoded protein: CASSRLLTSGANVLTF.

This clonotype came up a few times. The chain joins TRBV7-9 to TRBJ2-5; 8 bases line up with TRBD2. The J call is in doubt because the DNA end fits TRBJ2-1 better. Looked up from germline, CDR1 is SEHNR and CDR2 is FQNEAQ (reference sequence). This CDR3 is built from 16 residues. CDR3 protein: CASSPYGRGRGHEQFF. The CDR3 DNA reads TGTGCCAGCAGCCCGTACGGGAGGGGCAGGGGCCATGAGCAGTTCTTC.